The 22 T cell receptor beta chains in this list originate from one sample, sequenced in a study of beta chain features in type 1 diabetes. Overall study results and limits: For Type 1 diabetes patients, all four CD4+ subsets carried TCRB CDR3s that were moderately but significantly shorter.

The whole isolated RNA underwent reverse transcription, so sequencing captured expressed TCRB transcripts. Sequencing used immunoSEQ multiplex PCR; TCRdb keeps in-frame clones, though not all of them. This table has tens of thousands of clones, 42% appearing once. The antigens of these receptors remain unknown. Material for sequencing was Tregs from blood. These receptors all come from a man aged 25 to 40 with type 1 diabetes.

This clone has more than one count but fewer than ten. The V and J genes are TRBV2 and TRBJ2-2; TRBD2 matches 7 bases. Germline CDR1 SNHLY, CDR2 FYNNEI. This CDR3 spans 16 amino acids. With 3 bases clipped from V and 9 bases from J, the junction kept 13 bases outside the gene matches. For the CDR3, the DNA is TGTGCCAGCAGTGAGTTCCCGGGAGGTCCTTCTCGGGAGCTGTTTTTT. It translates to CASSEFPGGPSRELFF.

The chain carries TRBV28 and TRBJ2-7; TRBD2 is a possible D gene (6 bases). CDR3 length: 14 residues. Germline V CDR1 and CDR2: MDHEN, SYDVKM. The germline V and J ends were trimmed by 2 bases and 4 bases, with 12 bases remaining between them. The CDR3 region is CASSLGGIRYEQYF. The DNA of the CDR3 is TGTGCCAGCAGTTTAGGAGGGATAAGGTACGAGCAGTACTTC.

The chain is built from TRBV5-1 and TRBJ2-5, with D uncertain. The CDR3 extends over 14 amino acids. The germline CDR1 and CDR2 sequences are SGHRS and YFSETQ. V was shortened by 7 bases and J by 5 bases, with 18 bases between the two germline ends. CDR3 bases: TGCGCCAGCGGTGGGCCCCCGCCTGTCGAGACCCAGTACTTC. Amino acids: CASGGPPPVETQYF. The variable domain in full, with the rest retrieved from reference TRBV5-1 and TRBJ2-5, is KAGVTQTPRYLIKTRGQQVTLSCSPISGHRSVSWYQQTPGQGLQFLFEYFSETQRNKGNFPGRFSGRQFSNSRSEMNVSTLELGDSALYLCASGGPPPVETQYFGPGTRLLVL.

CDR3 amino acids: CASSSPSQRGSGNTIYF. The DNA of the CDR3 is TGTGCCAGCAGCTCCCCGTCCCAACGCGGCTCTGGAAACACCATATATTTT. The gene calls are TRBV7-8 and TRBJ1-3; D is unclear. The CDR3 is 17 amino acids. Germline V gives CDR1 SGHVS, CDR2 FQNEAQ. V was pared by 4 bases and J by 0 bases, with 16 bases between. Variable domain in full (rest from reference TRBV7-8 and TRBJ1-3): GAGVSQSPRYKVAKRGQDVALRCDPISGHVSLFWYQQALGQGPEFLTYFQNEAQLDKSGLPSDRFFAERPEGSVSTLKIQRTQQEDSAVYLCASSSPSQRGSGNTIYFGEGSWLTVV.

V usage is TRBV28 and J usage is TRBJ2-5; 7 nucleotides line up with TRBD2. The better agreement between TRBJ2-7 and the DNA end casts doubt on the J call. The CDR3 spans 16 residues. Germline assignment: CDR1 MDHEN and CDR2 SYDVKM. The CDR3 coding sequence is TGTGCCAGCAGGGCAATCCCCGGGACTACCTCCTACGAGCAGTACTTC. Its protein product is CASRAIPGTTSYEQYF.

The rearrangement uses TRBV7-2 and TRBJ2-7; the match to TRBD1 covers 9 bases. The CDR3 is made up of 16 amino acids. Per germline, CDR1 SGHTA and CDR2 FQGNSA. Losses at the gene ends were 4 bases for V and 3 bases for J; bases not matched to a gene: 10. In nucleotides, the CDR3 is TGTGCCAGCAGCTCCAACGTTGGACAGGGGTTCTACGAGCAGTACTTC. Its translation: CASSSNVGQGFYEQYF.

This clone has only one observation. This chain joins TRBV11-2 and TRBJ2-5, with 8 bases lining up with TRBD2. The J call is doubtful: the DNA matches TRBJ2-7 better. Per germline, CDR1 SGHAT and CDR2 FQNNGV. The length of the CDR3 is 16 residues. DNA of the CDR3: TGTGCCAGCAGCTTCACCCCTAACGGGAGGGCCGGCGAGCAGTACTTC. Translation gives CASSFTPNGRAGEQYF.

This clone has a handful of counts. The chain is built from TRBV5-4 and TRBJ2-1, with TRBD1 matching over 8 bases. The CDR3 spans 15 residues. The V gene's germline CDR1 is SGHNT and CDR2 YYREEE (reference sequence). Trimming at V came to 2 bases and at J to 8 bases, leaving 9 bases not matched to a gene. The CDR3 nucleotides read TGTGCCAGCAGCTTAAACGACAGGGGTAGCGATGAGCAGTTCTTC. This codes for CASSLNDRGSDEQFF.

The chain carries TRBV5-4 and TRBJ1-1; TRBD1 matches 9 bases. Germline V gene data show CDR1 as SGHNT and CDR2 as YYREEE (reference sequence). The V and J ends lost 4 bases and 4 bases, in that order; junction bases with no gene match: 5. The length of the CDR3 is 14 residues. In DNA form, the CDR3 reads TGTGCCAGCAGCCGGTCGACAGGGGGCACTGAAGCTTTCTTT. This codes for CASSRSTGGTEAFF.

The chain joins TRBV6-1 to TRBJ2-1, with a tentative D call TRBD2 (5 bases). The germline CDR1 and CDR2 sequences are MNHNS and SASEGT. V gave up 1 base and J gave up 8 bases, with 18 bases separating them. The CDR3 is 16 residues long. CDR3: CASSEVWAHFGDEQFF. The CDR3 DNA follows: TGTGCCAGCAGTGAAGTCTGGGCACACTTCGGGGATGAGCAGTTCTTC.

In this sample, this clone turned up once. The chain uses TRBV28 and TRBJ1-5; TRBD1 agrees at 8 bases. Trimming removed 5 bases from V and 4 bases from J; junction bases left unmatched: 7. Germline loops: CDR1 MDHEN, CDR2 SYDVKM. The CDR3 extends over 15 amino acids. The DNA for the CDR3 is TGTGCCAGCAGTACCGGACAGGGCGGGAATCAGCCCCAGCATTTT. As protein: CASSTGQGGNQPQHF.

This clone was seen a handful of times. The chain employs TRBV5-1 and TRBJ2-1; perhaps TRBD2 as D (5 bases). V was shortened by 1 base and J by 7 bases, with 12 bases between the two germline ends. The CDR3 totals 14 residues. Germline V gene sequence: CDR1 SGHRS, CDR2 YFSETQ. CDR3: CASSLLASANEQFF. The CDR3 DNA is TGCGCCAGCAGCTTGCTAGCTTCGGCGAATGAGCAGTTCTTC.

This clone has only a few counts. V usage is TRBV29-1 and J usage is TRBJ2-7, with 7 positions matching TRBD1. This CDR3 spans 13 amino acids. The germline V gene encodes CDR1 SQVTM and CDR2 ANQGSEA. Trimming at V came to 4 bases and at J to 3 bases, leaving 6 bases not matched to a gene. DNA for the CDR3: TGCAGCGTTGTAATACCAGGGGGCTACGAGCAGTACTTC. It codes for CSVVIPGGYEQYF.

The rearrangement uses TRBV5-4 and TRBJ2-2; 9 bases are a match to TRBD2. Germline trimming cut 4 bases from V and 4 bases from J; bases unmatched to any gene: 8. There are 16 residues in the CDR3. In germline, CDR1 is SGHNT, CDR2 YYREEE (reference sequence). CDR3 bases: TGTGCCAGCAGCCAATATAGCGGGAGAGGCACCGGGGAGCTGTTTTTT. This encodes CASSQYSGRGTGELFF.

The V gene is TRBV6-5, the J gene TRBJ1-5; 7 positions match TRBD1. This CDR3 contains 14 residues. Germline values: CDR1 MNHEY, CDR2 SVGAGI. J gave up 3 bases and V 5 bases, and 4 bases lay outside the gene matches. CDR3 bases: TGTGCCAGCAGTGAAGGGACAGACAATCAGCCCCAGCATTTT. Its translation is CASSEGTDNQPQHF.

This rearrangement joins TRBV2 to TRBJ2-1; weak D call: TRBD1 (5 bases). Germline CDR1 reads SNHLY; CDR2 reads FYNNEI. The CDR3 contains 12 residues. V lost 4 bases to trimming and J lost 6 bases, with 7 bases between them. CDR3 bases: TGTGCCAGCAGTGGACAGTCCAATGAGCAGTTCTTC. The encoded protein is CASSGQSNEQFF.

This clone occurred a few times. This chain joins TRBV7-2 and TRBJ2-4, with 7 bases lining up with TRBD2. This CDR3 has 13 amino acids. With V trimmed by 7 bases and J by 6 bases, 6 bases remained unmatched. The V gene's germline CDR1 is SGHTA and CDR2 FQGNSA. The CDR3 loop reads CASMEPGGNIQYF. In DNA form, the CDR3 reads TGTGCCAGCATGGAACCGGGGGGAAACATTCAGTACTTC.

The chain links TRBV18 to TRBJ2-1; D possibly corresponds to TRBD2 (5 bases). V was trimmed by 2 bases and J by 2 bases, leaving 10 bases between them. This CDR3 contains 15 residues. CDR1 and CDR2 (germline): KGHSH, LQKENI. The CDR3 sequence: CASSPTGMAYNEQFF. In DNA, the CDR3 is TGTGCCAGCTCACCAACGGGAATGGCCTACAATGAGCAGTTCTTC. The full variable domain, rest sourced from reference TRBV18 and TRBJ2-1, is NAGVMQNPRHLVRRRGQEARLRCSPMKGHSHVYWYRQLPEEGLKFMVYLQKENIIDESGMPKERFSAEFPKEGPSILRIQQVVRGDSAAYFCASSPTGMAYNEQFFGPGTRLTVL.

This clone has only one observation. J is TRBJ1-2 and V is TRBV5-1; TRBD1 matches 10 bases. Germline CDR1 SGHRS, CDR2 YFSETQ. CDR3 length equals 15 residues. V dropped 3 bases and J dropped 7; count of bases not matched to a gene: 9. The CDR3 bases are TGCGCCAGCAGCTCGACAGGGGGCGCGGTCTCTGGCTACACCTTC. Translating it yields CASSSTGGAVSGYTF.

This chain links TRBV6-1 with TRBJ1-2, with D perhaps TRBD1 (5 bases). Trimming removed 7 bases from V and 3 bases from J, with 15 bases in between. Per germline, CDR1 MNHNS and CDR2 SASEGT. The CDR3 sequence is 14 residues long. The CDR3, as DNA: TGTGCCAGCACCACAGGAACAGGTCACTATGGCTACACCTTC. Its translation is CASTTGTGHYGYTF.

The chain links TRBV7-2 to TRBJ2-6; no definite D call. V lost 3 bases and J 8 bases, leaving 8 bases between the germline ends. CDR3 length: 13 residues. Per germline, CDR1 SGHTA and CDR2 FQGNSA. The CDR3 protein is CASSFYASNVLTF. For the CDR3, the DNA is TGTGCCAGCAGCTTCTACGCCTCCAACGTCCTGACTTTC.

This clone was recorded once. The chain recombines TRBV9 with TRBJ2-2; perhaps TRBD1 as D (6 bases). V was clipped by 4 bases and J by 6 bases, with 19 bases between them. Germline V gene data show CDR1 as SGDLS and CDR2 as YYNGEE. The CDR3 loop spans 16 amino acids. DNA for the CDR3: TGTGCCAGCAGCCTCCGCTTTCACAGGGACGCCGGGGAGCTGTTTTTT. Its translation is CASSLRFHRDAGELFF.